This T cell receptor beta chain originates from a study of blood T cells in healthy people across ages (dated by TCRdb to the mid-2010s). Looking at the study overall: Template switching captured roughly one uniquely barcoded TCR beta cDNA molecule per two T cells in model experiments. The donors were divided into four age groups: young (average around 17 years), middle-aged (approximately 42), aged (around 59) and long-lived (around 80). The study measured age-related changes in TCR beta repertoire diversity using deep sequencing normalized with unique cDNA molecular identifiers. The study analyzed two additional independent replicas of 1 million unique cDNA reads from the same blood draw for two donors, one aged 18 to 30 and one aged 80 or older. Donors of different ages were randomly distributed across sequencing lanes to avoid experimental bias.

Library preparation was by 5' RACE. This sample was sequenced with an Illumina HiSeq 2500. The second PCR ran for about 6 to 12 cycles and used a J-beta primer mix along with a sample-barcoded 5' primer. A unique molecular identifier was introduced onto each TCR beta cDNA molecule by a template-switch 5' adaptor carrying 12 random nucleotides. Each sample yielded at least 2.5 million CDR3-containing paired-end reads. All of the RNA was converted into first-strand cDNA using the Mint cDNA synthesis kit, with a TRBC-specific oligonucleotide serving as the primer. Following uracil-DNA glycosylase treatment, all cDNA underwent a first 18-cycle PCR with the universal primers M1SS and BC2_uni_R. The study's processing was this. For normalization, 1 million high-quality reads were randomly selected from each sample, with every read carrying a distinct molecular identifier. Reads sharing molecular identifiers were discarded rather than binned into consensus sequences. MiTCR, with a Q25 quality threshold and the strictest error-elimination algorithm, was used for CDR3 identification, clonotype clustering and error correction. A nonparametric unseen species model with Euler transformation was used to estimate a lower bound on total TCR beta diversity. Clones were called with MiXCR by TCRdb after fastp trimmed the public reads at Q25, and only in-frame beta chains were retained. Each CDR3 protein appears once, grouped with its most common genes and DNA. The V and J calls were not made by the authors but by TCRdb's processing. This sample gives 850,000 to 950,000 distinct CDR3 sequences in total; 29% of them show up just once. The ten largest clones capture roughly 17% of the sample.

The donors were about 40 Caucasian individuals from Russia, aged 6 to 90 years, who were systemically healthy. Each donor gave around 9.8 milliliters of peripheral blood, collected into EDTA-treated Vacutainer tubes. Ficoll-Paque density-gradient centrifugation was used to isolate PBMCs, with at least 7 million per sample. Trizol reagent was used to extract total RNA from PBMCs, with at least 5.5 micrograms per sample. For every donor, an aliquot of PBMCs went through flow cytometry to measure the percentages of naive CD45RAhigh/CD27high T cells. As to this clonotype: Its recognized antigen is unknown. Given a much more abundant clone one base away, this may be a read error.

The paper's findings and limits, for the study overall: Observed TCR beta diversity correlated strongly with the percentage of naive T cells measured by flow cytometry. Estimates of total diversity from one million sequenced T cells were regarded as lower bounds and underestimates. Compared with the aged group, the long-lived group had more naive CD4+ T cells, fewer expanded clones and increased TCR diversity, a pattern suggesting age selection. Because the CMV infection status of the donors was unknown, age-related changes in expanded clonotypes may potentially have been confounded. Conclusive comparison of naive and antigen-experienced compartments was prevented by the profiling of bulk unsorted PBMCs. As age increased, observed TCR beta diversity per million T cells dropped in a roughly linear way, and a significant reduction was already evident by age 40.

The receptor's source is a woman over 75 in good health. Sequenced sample: blood.

The CDR3 protein sequence reads: CARSPSGAPRGSTGGSANIQYF. The nucleotide sequence reads as follows: TGCGCCCGCAGCCCCAGTGGAGCGCCCCGAGGTTCGACAGGGGGCTCGGCGAACATTCAGTACTTC. The chain is assembled from TRBV5-1 and TRBJ2-5; a stretch of 10 junction bases matches TRBD1. Judging by the DNA end, TRBJ2-4 fits better; the J call may be wrong. Including the terminal cysteine and phenylalanine, the CDR3 comprises 22 residues. Of all the DNA, just the CDR3 is kept, 66 bases in frame from base 1. CDR1 and CDR2 (SGHRS, YFSETQ) derive from the germline V gene.